The 15 T cell receptor beta chains below were found in one sample sequenced in a study of T cell repertoires in cytomegalovirus infection. TCRdb processed the reads anew with MiXCR; each CDR3 protein has one entry. This table holds approximately 500,000 distinct CDR3 sequences, about 30% found once. The material sequenced was PBMCs. The receptor set was obtained from a human donor in good health (CMV status not recorded). Some clones in this sample may be carry-over from other donors' samples.

The V call is TRBV6-1, the J call TRBJ2-4, with D perhaps matching TRBD1 or TRBD2 (6 bases each). In germline, CDR1 is MNHNS, CDR2 SASEGT. CDR3 length: 15 residues. V was pared by 8 bases and J by 0 bases, with 14 bases between. CDR3 region: CASARGEGAKNIQYF. CDR3 DNA sequence: TGTGCCAGCGCGAGGGGGGAAGGAGCCAAAAACATTCAGTACTTC.

This rearrangement joins TRBV30 to TRBJ1-4; 7 bases line up with TRBD1. The junction had 10 bases not matched to a gene; V was cut back by 4 bases and J by 5 bases. CDR1 is GTSNPN, CDR2 SVGIG, per germline (reference sequence). The CDR3 contains 15 residues. In DNA, the CDR3 is TGTGCCTGGACCAAACAACAGGGGCTCAATGAAAAACTGTTTTTT. Residues: CAWTKQQGLNEKLFF.

This clonotype came up a few times. This chain links TRBV27 with TRBJ2-1, with 7 bases matching TRBD1. The trim removed 3 bases at V and 11 bases at J, leaving 19 bases unmatched. The germline V gene has CDR1 MNHEY and CDR2 SMNVEV (reference sequence). This CDR3 has 17 amino acids. The CDR3 is CASSFQLRTGYPSKQFF. DNA of the CDR3: TGTGCCAGCAGTTTCCAACTACGGACAGGCTACCCTTCCAAGCAGTTCTTC.

The chain combines TRBV2 with TRBJ1-2; D not certain. This CDR3 contains 14 residues. V was cut by 1 base and J by 8 bases, with 14 bases left in between. CDR1 SNHLY and CDR2 FYNNEI come from the germline V gene. The CDR3 region has the DNA TGTGCCAGCAGTGAAGACAGCAGACCGGGAGGCTACACCTTC. This translates into CASSEDSRPGGYTF.

This clonotype has at least ten counts. The rearrangement joins TRBV7-2 to TRBJ2-5; D possibly matches TRBD1 or TRBD2 (5 bases each). The CDR3 covers 15 residues. Germline CDR1 SGHTA, CDR2 FQGNSA. With 5 bases removed from V and 5 bases from J, the gap between germline ends came to 18 bases. This CDR3 is CASSPPGPPAETQYF. Written as DNA, the CDR3 is TGTGCCAGCAGCCCACCGGGGCCTCCCGCGGAGACCCAGTACTTC.

This clonotype was seen repeatedly, ten times or more. The V call is TRBV6-1, the J call TRBJ2-2, with D perhaps matching TRBD2 (5 bases). The CDR3 totals 15 residues. Trimming removed 2 bases from V and 3 bases from J, with 10 bases in between. Germline V gene sequence: CDR1 MNHNS, CDR2 SASEGT. CDR3 sequence: CASSERSGYTGELFF. In DNA, the CDR3 is TGTGCCAGCAGTGAAAGGTCGGGGTACACCGGGGAGCTGTTTTTT.

This chain links TRBV27 with TRBJ2-7; TRBD2 matches 8 bases. This CDR3 comprises 15 residues. Germline V gene lookup returns CDR1 MNHEY and CDR2 SMNVEV (reference sequence). With 3 bases clipped from V and 4 bases from J, the junction kept 8 bases outside the gene matches. In nucleotides, the CDR3 is TGTGCCAGCAGTTTCAGTGTGATAGCGGGATACGAGCAGTACTTC. This codes for CASSFSVIAGYEQYF.

This clonotype was seen more than once but under ten times. CDR3 nucleotides: TGTGCCAGCAGCTTAGCCCAAAGGTACCGGGACACTCGCTACGAGCAGTACTTC. Translating it yields CASSLAQRYRDTRYEQYF. V gene TRBV7-6 combines with J gene TRBJ2-7; D perhaps matches TRBD1 (6 bases). V dropped 0 bases and J dropped 3 bases, with 21 bases sitting between them. The CDR3 length is 18 residues. CDR1 and CDR2 (germline): SGHVS, FNYEAQ.

V is TRBV4-3 and J is TRBJ2-4; D tentatively reads TRBD1 or TRBD2 (5 bases each). V was pared by 0 bases and J by 0 bases, with 9 bases between. The CDR3 contains 16 residues. Germline loops: CDR1 LGHNA, CDR2 YSLEER. The CDR3 is CASSQDSGLAKNIQYF. CDR3 in DNA: TGCGCCAGCAGCCAAGACTCGGGGCTAGCCAAAAACATTCAGTACTTC.

The sample holds a few counts of this clonotype. The chain is built from TRBV6-5 and TRBJ2-2; 7 nucleotides line up with TRBD2. Germline V gene lookup returns CDR1 MNHEY and CDR2 SVGAGI. The CDR3 sequence is 16 residues long. The trim removed 4 bases at V and 4 bases at J, leaving 9 bases unmatched. The CDR3 coding sequence is TGTGCCAGCAGTTCCATGACTAGCTCCCTCACCGGGGAGCTGTTTTTT. This sequence encodes CASSSMTSSLTGELFF.

This sequence joins TRBV6-2 or TRBV6-3 and TRBJ1-5; 9 bases are a match to TRBD1. Germline V gene data show CDR1 as MNHEY and CDR2 as SVGEGT. Germline trimming cut 8 bases from V and 7 bases from J; bases unmatched to any gene: 9. CDR3 length: 14 amino acids. The CDR3 loop is CASYDRGDGQPQHF. CDR3 nucleotide sequence: TGTGCCAGCTATGACAGGGGGGACGGACAGCCCCAGCATTTT.

This clonotype was counted a few times. The chain uses TRBV6-5 and TRBJ2-5, with unresolved D. Per the germline V gene, CDR1 is MNHEY and CDR2 is SVGAGI. Trimming stripped 1 base from V and 3 bases from J, with 9 bases between. This CDR3 contains 14 residues. CDR3 nucleotide sequence: TGTGCCAGCAGTTACTTTTCATCAAAAGAGACCCAGTACTTC. Amino acid sequence: CASSYFSSKETQYF.

In this sample, this clonotype turned up a few times. V is TRBV27 and J is TRBJ2-3, with 7 bases that match TRBD2. The CDR3 length is 14 residues. V trimming: 1 base; J trimming: 5 bases; junction bases outside the gene matches: 3. CDR1 and CDR2 (germline): MNHEY, SMNVEV (reference sequence). CDR3 DNA sequence: TGTGCCAGCAGTTTATTTGCTAGCGGAGATACGCAGTATTTT. It translates to CASSLFASGDTQYF.

A single count supports this clonotype. V gene TRBV4-2 combines with J gene TRBJ2-5, with 7 bases matching TRBD2. The CDR3 totals 17 residues. Germline V gene sequence: CDR1 LGHNA, CDR2 YNFKEQ. The V segment lost 1 base and the J segment 4 bases; nucleotides outside the gene matches: 12. The chain's CDR3 is CASSQGPRERVLETQYF. In DNA, the CDR3 is TGTGCCAGCAGCCAAGGTCCGCGGGAGAGGGTTTTAGAGACCCAGTACTTC.

This clonotype was recorded at least ten times. The gene calls are TRBV7-2 and TRBJ2-1; 9 positions match TRBD2. V shed 5 bases, J shed 8 bases, and the junction held 16 bases outside the gene matches. Germline V gene data show CDR1 as SGHTA and CDR2 as FQGNSA. This CDR3 contains 17 residues. CDR3: CASSAEGAGGFVDEQFF. CDR3 coding DNA: TGTGCCAGCAGCGCAGAGGGAGCGGGAGGATTTGTGGATGAGCAGTTCTTC.